This T cell receptor (beta chain) was sequenced during a study of shared clonotypes between healthy human individuals. Across the study: Three CD4 naive, three CD4 memory, two CD8 naive and one CD8 memory plate were used per donor. General observations from the study: The four-donor shared clonotypes exceeded non-shared clonotypes in generation probability, with non-shared ones scoring lower.

Method: immunoSEQ multiplex PCR; TCRdb's copy keeps in-frame clones and lacks some. The sample has around 620,000 clones; about 95% are singletons. With regard to this clone: Its antigen remains unknown.

CD8 cells regarded as naive lacked CD45RO, were positively chosen for CCR7, and omitted terminally differentiated effector memory CD45RA+ cells. Only Caucasian adults living in Nashville, Tennessee served as donors. The CDR3 has 18 amino acids. CDR1 is SGHVS, CDR2 FNYEAQ, per germline. The junction had 15 bases not matched to a gene; V was cut back by 5 bases and J by 3 bases. This TCR was recovered from a woman younger than 45 in good health. The chain uses TRBV7-6 and TRBJ2-3, with 9 nucleotides matching TRBD2. Sequencing was carried out using naive CD8+ T cells sorted from blood. CDR3 sequence (DNA): TGTGCCAGCAGCCGATTCCCTAAGCGGGAGGAGGGGACAGATACGCAGTATTTT. Encoded protein: CASSRFPKREEGTDTQYF. Filled out from reference TRBV7-6 and TRBJ2-3, the complete variable domain reads GAGVSQSPRYKVTKRGQDVALRCDPISGHVSLYWYRQALGQGPEFLTYFNYEAQQDKSGLPNDRFSAERPEGSISTLTIQRTEQRDSAMYRCASSRFPKREEGTDTQYFGPGTRLTVL.